Listed below are T cell receptor beta chains from one sample, sequenced in a study of OX40 agonist ivuxolimab in advanced cancers. The method was immunoSEQ multiplex PCR; TCRdb's version includes in-frame clones alone and lacks a portion of them. The sample includes about 16,000 clones, roughly 90% of them seen just once. Specimen: CD4+ or CD8+ T cells sorted from blood, collected in a trial of the OX40 agonist ivuxolimab. These receptors all come from an adult with an advanced solid tumor such as melanoma, head and neck, liver or kidney cancer. Each CDR3 is given with its conserved first and last residue. A D gene is named only where the DNA matches it firmly. The size entry is marked missing in some rows and otherwise reads once, few, many or a size class.

D gene: NA; V gene: TRBV28; clone size: NA; J gene: TRBJ2-2; CDR3 DNA: TGTGCCAGCAGCTGGGTCAACACCGGGGAGCTGTTTTTT; CDR3 protein: CASSWVNTGELFF
D gene: TRBD1; V gene: TRBV5-1; clone size: NA; J gene: TRBJ2-5; CDR3 DNA: TGCGCCAGCAGCTTGACAGGGGGCGCAGAGACCCAGTACTTC; CDR3 protein: CASSLTGGAETQYF
D gene: TRBD1; V gene: TRBV7-9; clone size: NA; J gene: TRBJ2-7; CDR3 DNA: TGTGCCAGCAGCTCGAATCTGGACAGGTCTACCTACGAGCAGTACTTC; CDR3 protein: CASSSNLDRSTYEQYF
D gene: NA; V gene: TRBV5-4; clone size: once; J gene: TRBJ2-1; CDR3 DNA: TGTGCCAGCAGCTTGGCAGTGACTAGTTCCAATGAGCAGTTCTTC; CDR3 protein: CASSLAVTSSNEQFF
D gene: NA; V gene: TRBV5-4; clone size: NA; J gene: TRBJ2-1; CDR3 DNA: TGTGCCAGCAGCTCGGAAAGGGGGAGTGGCTACAATGAGCAGTTCTTC; CDR3 protein: CASSSERGSGYNEQFF
D gene: TRBD1; V gene: TRBV5-1; clone size: NA; J gene: TRBJ1-1; CDR3 DNA: TGCGCCAGCAGCCTCCAGGGGACAGGCGACGGAGCTGAAGCTTTCTTT; CDR3 protein: CASSLQGTGDGAEAFF
D gene: NA; V gene: TRBV6-1; clone size: NA; J gene: TRBJ1-3; CDR3 DNA: TGTGCCAGCTTCAAAGGTCGGGGCGCTGGAAACACCATATATTTT; CDR3 protein: CASFKGRGAGNTIYF
D gene: TRBD1; V gene: TRBV27; clone size: NA; J gene: TRBJ2-5; CDR3 DNA: TGTGCCAGCAGTTTAAGTTACAGGGGGGTGAGAGAGACCCAGTACTTC; CDR3 protein: CASSLSYRGVRETQYF
D gene: NA; V gene: TRBV30; clone size: NA; J gene: TRBJ1-1; CDR3 DNA: TGTGCCTGGAGTGTACGGGGGACGTTGAACACTGAAGCTTTCTTT; CDR3 protein: CAWSVRGTLNTEAFF
D gene: NA; V gene: TRBV27; clone size: few; J gene: TRBJ2-2; CDR3 DNA: TGTGCCAGCAGTTATGCTAGAGGCACCGGGGAGCTGTTTTTT; CDR3 protein: CASSYARGTGELFF
D gene: NA; V gene: TRBV28; clone size: NA; J gene: TRBJ2-5; CDR3 DNA: TGTGCCAGCATGAGTGCGGGGCAAGAGACCCAGTACTTC; CDR3 protein: CASMSAGQETQYF
D gene: TRBD2; V gene: TRBV7-6; clone size: once; J gene: TRBJ2-3; CDR3 DNA: TGTGCCAGCAGCTTAAGGACGCTTGGCGGGAGGGCCCCAGATACGCAGTATTTT; CDR3 protein: CASSLRTLGGRAPDTQYF
D gene: NA; V gene: TRBV5-8; clone size: NA; J gene: TRBJ2-7; CDR3 DNA: TGTGCCAGCAGCTTGGCGGGGGTGGCCTACGAGCAGTACTTC; CDR3 protein: CASSLAGVAYEQYF
D gene: NA; V gene: TRBV6-5; clone size: NA; J gene: TRBJ2-6; CDR3 DNA: TGTGCCAGCAGTTACTTGTCCTCTGGGGCCAACGTCCTGACTTTC; CDR3 protein: CASSYLSSGANVLTF
D gene: NA; V gene: TRBV5-8; clone size: few; J gene: TRBJ2-7; CDR3 DNA: TGTGCCAGCAGACGTTCAGGGTCCGAGCAGTACTTC; CDR3 protein: CASRRSGSEQYF
D gene: NA; V gene: TRBV27; clone size: NA; J gene: TRBJ1-2; CDR3 DNA: TGTGCCAGCAGTTTAGATGGCAGGAGTGGCTACACCTTC; CDR3 protein: CASSLDGRSGYTF
D gene: TRBD1; V gene: TRBV30; clone size: NA; J gene: TRBJ1-6; CDR3 DNA: TGTGCCTACAAAGGACAGGGCTTTTCCCTCCACTTT; CDR3 protein: CAYKGQGFSLHF
D gene: NA; V gene: TRBV28; clone size: NA; J gene: TRBJ1-1; CDR3 DNA: TGTGCCAGCAGAGTCGGCGCTAGTAACACTGAAGCTTTCTTT; CDR3 protein: CASRVGASNTEAFF
D gene: TRBD2; V gene: TRBV5-1; clone size: NA; J gene: TRBJ2-3; CDR3 DNA: TGCGCCAGCAGACACGGACTAGCGGGAGACACAGATACGCAGTATTTT; CDR3 protein: CASRHGLAGDTDTQYF
D gene: TRBD2; V gene: TRBV27; clone size: NA; J gene: TRBJ2-7; CDR3 DNA: TGTGCCAGCAGTTTAGGGGCCTGGGCGGGAGGGATATACGAGCAGTACTTC; CDR3 protein: CASSLGAWAGGIYEQYF
D gene: NA; V gene: TRBV5-8; clone size: once; J gene: TRBJ1-1; CDR3 DNA: TGTGCCAGCAGAAGGGGGACACAGAACACTGAAGCTTTCTTT; CDR3 protein: CASRRGTQNTEAFF
D gene: TRBD1; V gene: TRBV28; clone size: NA; J gene: TRBJ2-7; CDR3 DNA: TGTGCCAGCAGTTTATGGACAGGGGGCGAGCAGTACTTC; CDR3 protein: CASSLWTGGEQYF
D gene: NA; V gene: TRBV2; clone size: NA; J gene: TRBJ2-6; CDR3 DNA: TGTGCCAGACTAGGTCGCTCTGGGGCCAACGTCCTGACTTTC; CDR3 protein: CARLGRSGANVLTF